Sequencing of this T cell receptor (beta chain) was carried out in a study of regulatory T cells in long-lasting Graves disease. Regarding the study as a whole: Among the persistent patients, 2,500 to 3,000 public clonotypes were shared, more than the roughly 900 shared among new patients.

Time point described: newly diagnosed GD, antithyroid drugs for less than 3 months. RNA isolated from PBMCs was used to make the TCR library. HTBI primers from iRepertoire and Arm-PCR of CDR3 regions yielded the TCR beta libraries. As processed by the authors: Samples jointly harbored 55 to 75 TRBV and some 13 TRBJ segments. MiXCR, applied by TCRdb to the multiplex PCR reads, yields one record per CDR3 protein. These V and J calls are TCRdb output, not the study's own analysis. The repertoire holds roughly 420,000 distinct CDR3 sequences, with over 15% as singletons. As concerns this clonotype: Its antigen remains unidentified.

A further study also used this sample, focusing on T cells in Graves' hyperthyroidism and ophthalmopathy.

This TCR was sampled from a woman between 18 and 30 years old with Graves disease. The sequenced sample was peripheral blood mononuclear cells (PBMCs), obtained at new diagnosis, from a patient treated with antithyroid drugs.

The CDR3 loop is CAWRGLTETQYF. In DNA, the CDR3 is TGTGCCTGGAGGGGTCTCACAGAGACCCAGTACTTC. J is TRBJ2-5 and V is TRBV30; D remains ambiguous. Trimming stripped 3 bases from V and 4 bases from J, with 9 bases between. In germline, CDR1 is GTSNPN, CDR2 SVGIG (reference sequence). This CDR3 contains 12 residues.